A selection of T cell receptor beta chains follows, all from one sample in a study of T cell repertoires in cytomegalovirus infection. TCRdb used MiXCR to reprocess the reads, holding one entry per CDR3 protein. The sample shows about 400,000 distinct CDR3 sequences, about a third of them seen only once. Their specific antigens are unknown. The sample consisted of cultured PBMCs, taken from culture after CMV antigen stimulation. These receptors were obtained from a human donor in good health (CMV status not recorded). Some clones in this sample may be carry-over from other donors' samples. The CDR3 runs from the conserved cysteine through the conserved F or W. Fields, in order: J gene, V gene, CDR3 length, CDR3 protein.

J: TRBJ2-3; V: TRBV6-5; length: 15; CDR3: CASSWGAGEADTQYF
J: TRBJ2-5; V: TRBV18; length: 12; CDR3: CASSPPIETQYF
J: TRBJ2-5; V: TRBV12-3/TRBV12-4; length: 14; CDR3: CASSLVGTRGTQYF
J: TRBJ1-2; V: TRBV7-2; length: 13; CDR3: CASSARVNYGYTF
J: TRBJ1-6; V: TRBV27; length: 15; CDR3: CASSSRDGNNSPLHF
J: TRBJ2-1; V: TRBV7-9; length: 14; CDR3: CASSYRLAGGEQFF
J: TRBJ1-4; V: TRBV7-8; length: 13; CDR3: CASSLGTNEKLFF
J: TRBJ2-6; V: TRBV7-9; length: 18; CDR3: CASTAGLQGTSGANVLTF
J: TRBJ1-1; V: TRBV7-6; length: 14; CDR3: CASSPRSEGTEAFF
J: TRBJ2-5; V: TRBV28; length: 15; CDR3: CASSPYLSHQETQYF
J: TRBJ2-3; V: TRBV5-1; length: 16; CDR3: CASSLGGGTYTDTQYF
J: TRBJ1-1; V: TRBV18; length: 15; CDR3: CASSPPSQGNTEAFF
J: TRBJ1-2; V: TRBV28; length: 13; CDR3: CASSQGDNYGYTF
J: TRBJ2-7; V: TRBV6-2/TRBV6-3; length: 16; CDR3: CTSSYPGQVRSYEQYF
J: TRBJ1-1; V: TRBV10-3; length: 14; CDR3: CAISALGGNTEAFF
J: TRBJ2-5; V: TRBV25-1; length: 13; CDR3: CASSDVLGETQYF
J: TRBJ1-1; V: TRBV7-2; length: 13; CDR3: CASNPGRFFEAFF
J: TRBJ1-5; V: TRBV20-1; length: 14; CDR3: CSASQAEGNQPQHF
J: TRBJ2-1; V: TRBV7-2; length: 12; CDR3: CASSLEVREQFF
J: TRBJ2-1; V: TRBV24-1; length: 17; CDR3: CATSDRGTSGNYNEQFF
J: TRBJ1-6; V: TRBV7-9; length: 14; CDR3: CASSGQGGQSPLHF
J: TRBJ1-5; V: TRBV6-1; length: 13; CDR3: CASSEWGSQSQHF
J: TRBJ2-7; V: TRBV11-1; length: 13; CDR3: CASSSRTRHEQYF
J: TRBJ1-3; V: TRBV20-1; length: 15; CDR3: CSARLHSSSGNTIYF
J: TRBJ2-7; V: TRBV7-2; length: 14; CDR3: CASTRAGYPHEQYF
J: TRBJ2-3; V: TRBV20-1; length: 15; CDR3: CSARELAGGADTQYF
J: TRBJ2-1; V: TRBV7-9; length: 17; CDR3: CASSSRPGLGTYNEQFF
J: TRBJ1-1; V: TRBV12-3/TRBV12-4; length: 14; CDR3: CASSFPSMNTEAFF
J: TRBJ2-2; V: TRBV12-3/TRBV12-4; length: 17; CDR3: CASSRSTTSGNTGELFF